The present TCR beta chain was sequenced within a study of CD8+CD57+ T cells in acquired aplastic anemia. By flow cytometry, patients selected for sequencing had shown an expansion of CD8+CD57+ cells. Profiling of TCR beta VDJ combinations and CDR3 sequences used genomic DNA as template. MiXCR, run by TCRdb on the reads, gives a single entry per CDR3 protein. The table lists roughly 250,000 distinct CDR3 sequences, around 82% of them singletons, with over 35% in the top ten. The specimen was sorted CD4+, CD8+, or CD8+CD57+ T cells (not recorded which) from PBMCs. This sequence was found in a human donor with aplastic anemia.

In DNA, the CDR3 is TGTGCCAGCAGCTTAACGGGAGGTCGCGATACGCAGCATTATTTT. Protein: CASSLTGGRDTQHYF. This chain connects TRBV7-8 to TRBJ2-3, with 7 bases lining up with TRBD2. Germline V CDR1 and CDR2: SGHVS, FQNEAQ. J was trimmed by 15 bases and V by 2 bases; bases with no gene match: 17. The CDR3 runs 15 residues.